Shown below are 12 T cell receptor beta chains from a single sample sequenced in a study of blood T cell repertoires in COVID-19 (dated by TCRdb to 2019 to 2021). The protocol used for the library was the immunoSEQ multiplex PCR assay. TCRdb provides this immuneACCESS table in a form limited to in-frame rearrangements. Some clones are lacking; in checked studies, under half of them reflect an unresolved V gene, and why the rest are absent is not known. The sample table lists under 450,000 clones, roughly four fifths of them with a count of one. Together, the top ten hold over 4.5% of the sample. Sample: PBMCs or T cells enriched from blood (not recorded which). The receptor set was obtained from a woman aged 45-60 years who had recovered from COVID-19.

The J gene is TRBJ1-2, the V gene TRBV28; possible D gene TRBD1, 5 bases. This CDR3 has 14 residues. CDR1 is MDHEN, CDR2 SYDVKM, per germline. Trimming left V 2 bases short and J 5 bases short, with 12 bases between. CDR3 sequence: CASSLGSGLYGYTF. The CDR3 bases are TGTGCCAGCAGTTTAGGGTCAGGGCTATATGGCTACACCTTC.

The CDR3 coding sequence is TGCGCCAGCAGCTCTGGAGTGTCCTCCTACGAGCAGTACTTC. Encoded protein: CASSSGVSSYEQYF. The chain is built from TRBV5-1 and TRBJ2-7, with D uncertain. Trimming removed 3 bases at V and 0 bases at J, with 10 bases between. The CDR3 has 14 residues. Germline V gene lookup returns CDR1 SGHRS and CDR2 YFSETQ.

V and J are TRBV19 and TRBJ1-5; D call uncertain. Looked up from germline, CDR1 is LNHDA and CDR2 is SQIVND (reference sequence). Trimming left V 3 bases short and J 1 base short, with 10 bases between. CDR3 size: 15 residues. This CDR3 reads CASSMEGYSNQPQHF. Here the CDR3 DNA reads TGTGCCAGTAGTATGGAGGGTTACAGCAATCAGCCCCAGCATTTT.

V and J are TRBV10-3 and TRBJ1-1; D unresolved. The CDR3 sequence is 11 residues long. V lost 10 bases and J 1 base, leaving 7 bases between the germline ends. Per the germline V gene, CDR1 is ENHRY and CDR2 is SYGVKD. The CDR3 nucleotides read TGTGCCACACAGACGAACACTGAAGCTTTCTTT. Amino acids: CATQTNTEAFF.

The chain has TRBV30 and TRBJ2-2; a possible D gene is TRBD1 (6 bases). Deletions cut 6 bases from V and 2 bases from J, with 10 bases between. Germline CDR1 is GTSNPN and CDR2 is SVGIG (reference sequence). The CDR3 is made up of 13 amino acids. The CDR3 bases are TGTGCCTGCTCACAGGGAAACACCGGGGAGCTGTTTTTT. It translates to CACSQGNTGELFF.

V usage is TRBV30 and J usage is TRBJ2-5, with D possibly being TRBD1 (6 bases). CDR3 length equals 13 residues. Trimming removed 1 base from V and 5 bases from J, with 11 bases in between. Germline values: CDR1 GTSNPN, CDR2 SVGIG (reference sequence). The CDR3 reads CAWSAGGAETQYF. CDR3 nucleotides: TGTGCCTGGAGTGCTGGGGGCGCTGAGACCCAGTACTTC. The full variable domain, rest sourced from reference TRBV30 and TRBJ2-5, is SQTIHQWPATLVQPVGSPLSLECTVEGTSNPNLYWYRQAAGRGLQLLFYSVGIGQISSEVPQNLSASRPQDRQFILSSKKLLLSDSGFYLCAWSAGGAETQYFGPGTRLLVL.

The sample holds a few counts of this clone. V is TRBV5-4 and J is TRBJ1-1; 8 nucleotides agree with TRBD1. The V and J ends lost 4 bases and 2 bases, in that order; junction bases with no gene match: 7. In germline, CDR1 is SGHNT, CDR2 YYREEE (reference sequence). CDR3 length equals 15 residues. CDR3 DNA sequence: TGTGCCAGCAGCGGCTCGGGACAGGCCAACACTGAAGCTTTCTTT. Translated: CASSGSGQANTEAFF.

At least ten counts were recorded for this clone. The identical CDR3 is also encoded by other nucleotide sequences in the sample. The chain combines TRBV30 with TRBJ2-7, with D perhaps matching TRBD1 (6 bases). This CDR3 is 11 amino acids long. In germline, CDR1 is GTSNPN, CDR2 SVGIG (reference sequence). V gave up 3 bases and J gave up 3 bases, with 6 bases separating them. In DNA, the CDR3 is TGTGCCTGGAGGACAGGCTACGAGCAGTACTTC. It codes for CAWRTGYEQYF.

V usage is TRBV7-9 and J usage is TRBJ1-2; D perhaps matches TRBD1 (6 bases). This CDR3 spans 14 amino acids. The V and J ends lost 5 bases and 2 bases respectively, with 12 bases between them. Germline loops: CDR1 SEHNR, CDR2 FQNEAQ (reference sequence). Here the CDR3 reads CASSLPGQNYGYTF. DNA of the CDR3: TGTGCCAGCAGCCTACCGGGACAAAACTATGGCTACACCTTC. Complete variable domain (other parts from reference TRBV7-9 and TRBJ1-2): DTGVSQNPRHKITKRGQNVTFRCDPISEHNRLYWYRQTLGQGPEFLTYFQNEAQLEKSRLLSDRFSAERPKGSFSTLEIQRTEQGDSAMYLCASSLPGQNYGYTFGSGTRLTVV.

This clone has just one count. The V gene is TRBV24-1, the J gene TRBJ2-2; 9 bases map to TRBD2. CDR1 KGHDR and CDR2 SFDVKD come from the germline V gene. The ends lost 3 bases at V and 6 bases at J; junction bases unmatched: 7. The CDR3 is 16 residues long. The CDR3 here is CATSDPVAGVPGELFF. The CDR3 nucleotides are TGTGCCACCAGTGATCCTGTAGCGGGAGTTCCCGGGGAGCTGTTTTTT.

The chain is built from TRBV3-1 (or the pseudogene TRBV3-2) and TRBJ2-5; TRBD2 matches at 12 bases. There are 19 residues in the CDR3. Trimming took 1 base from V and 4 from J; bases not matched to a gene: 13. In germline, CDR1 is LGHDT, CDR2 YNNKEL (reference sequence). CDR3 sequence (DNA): TGTGCCAGCAGCCAAGTATTACTAGCGGGAGGACGAGGGGGAGAGACCCAGTACTTC. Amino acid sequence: CASSQVLLAGGRGGETQYF.

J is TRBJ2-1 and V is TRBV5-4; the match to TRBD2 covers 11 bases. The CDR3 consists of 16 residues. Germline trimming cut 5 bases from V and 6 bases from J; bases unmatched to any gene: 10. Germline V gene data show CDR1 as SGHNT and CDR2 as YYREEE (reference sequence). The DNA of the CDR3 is TGTGCCAGCAGTAGTTACAAACTAGCGGGAGTCAATGAGCAGTTCTTC. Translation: CASSSYKLAGVNEQFF. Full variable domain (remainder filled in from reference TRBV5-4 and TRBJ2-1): ETGVTQSPTHLIKTRGQQVTLRCSSQSGHNTVSWYQQALGQGPQFIFQYYREEENGRGNFPPRFSGLQFPNYSSELNVNALELDDSALYLCASSSYKLAGVNEQFFGPGTRLTVL.